This entry lists 9 T cell receptor beta chains sequenced from one sample in a study of blood T cell repertoires in COVID-19. Profiling relied on immunoSEQ multiplex PCR, and the TCRdb table lists in-frame clones only, not all of them. The sample includes about 72,000 clones, roughly 87% of them seen just once. The specimen was peripheral blood. The receptors here all came from a human donor in a cohort sampled during active COVID-19.

As regards this clone: At one of its ends the junction is not consistent with the germline gene, which may arise from a read error. The J gene is TRBJ2-5, the V gene TRBV7-7; the match to TRBD2 covers 11 bases. CDR3 length: 15 residues. The germline CDR1 and CDR2 sequences are SSHAT and FNYEAQ (reference sequence). The CDR3 is CASSASSGGTETQYF. As DNA, the CDR3 is TGTGCTAGCAGCGCCTCTAGCGGGGGGACAGAGACCCAGTACTTC.

This chain links TRBV14 with TRBJ2-7; D not certain. CDR3 length equals 11 residues. V lost 0 bases and J 9 bases, leaving 6 bases between the germline ends. Germline lookup yields CDR1 SGHDN and CDR2 FVKESK. DNA for the CDR3: TGTGCCAGCAGCCAAGACGAGAGGCAGTACTTC. It yields the protein CASSQDERQYF.

This clone has only a few counts. This chain connects TRBV1 to TRBJ2-1; the D call of TRBD2 is as the table states it, not checked on the DNA. TRBV1 is described as a pseudogene. CDR3 length: 13 residues. The CDR3 sequence: CTSRVSGNNEQFF. The CDR3 DNA reads TGCACCAGCAGAGTTAGCGGGAACAATGAGCAGTTCTTC.

The chain carries TRBV3-1 (or the pseudogene TRBV3-2) and TRBJ1-5, with 8 bases lining up with TRBD1. Germline trimming cut 3 bases from V and 7 bases from J; bases unmatched to any gene: 5. The germline CDR1 and CDR2 sequences are LGHDT and YNNKEL (reference sequence). This CDR3 contains 14 residues. The chain's CDR3 is CASSQRQGTQPQHF. In nucleotides, the CDR3 is TGTGCCAGCAGCCAGAGACAGGGGACGCAGCCCCAGCATTTT.

This sequence joins TRBV7-6 and TRBJ1-5, with D uncertain. The CDR3 is made up of 13 amino acids. The V gene's germline CDR1 is SGHVS and CDR2 FNYEAQ. Trimming removed 5 bases from V and 6 bases from J, with 11 bases in between. CDR3 sequence (DNA): TGTGCCAGCAGCCTCGACTCGCTTCAGCCCCAGCATTTT. It is translated as CASSLDSLQPQHF.

CDR3 residues: CASSQNRGHGGQYF. For the CDR3, the DNA is TGTGCCAGCAGCCAAAACAGGGGGCACGGCGGGCAGTACTTC. V usage is TRBV5-6 and J usage is TRBJ2-7; TRBD1 matches at 9 bases. Germline-derived CDR1 and CDR2 are SGHDT and YYEEEE. Germline trimming cut 4 bases from V and 9 bases from J; bases unmatched to any gene: 11. CDR3 size: 14 residues.

The CDR3 DNA is TGTGCCAGTAGGGACTTTTTAAACACTGAAGCTTTCTTT. Residues: CASRDFLNTEAFF. The genes are TRBV19 and TRBJ1-1; D remains unclear. The germline gives CDR1 LNHDA, CDR2 SQIVND (reference sequence). The CDR3 covers 13 residues. Trimming cost V 6 bases and J 2 bases, with 10 bases left between them.

The chain has TRBV15 and TRBJ1-6, with TRBD1 matching over 8 bases. Per germline, CDR1 LNHNV and CDR2 YYDKDF (reference sequence). This CDR3 is built from 14 residues. The J segment lost 10 bases and the V segment lost 3 bases, leaving 5 bases of the junction unmatched. The CDR3 DNA reads TGTGCCACCAGCAGGGAGACAGGGGTATCACCCCTCCACTTT. Translating it yields CATSRETGVSPLHF.

The chain recombines TRBV6-5 with TRBJ1-4; no firm D call. V gave up 6 bases and J gave up 4 bases, with 12 bases separating them. From germline, CDR1 is MNHEY and CDR2 SVGAGI. The CDR3 length is 14 residues. The CDR3 spells CASSPSQLNEKLFF. The CDR3 region has the DNA TGTGCCAGCAGCCCCTCACAGCTTAATGAAAAACTGTTTTTT.